A single sample gave rise to the 31 T cell receptor beta chains below, sequenced in a study of blood T cell repertoires in COVID-19. Method: immunoSEQ multiplex PCR; TCRdb's copy keeps in-frame clones and lacks some. The data show approximately 170,000 clones, with roughly nine tenths seen just once and 0.95% to 1.3% held by the top ten. The sequenced sample consisted of peripheral blood. The origin of the receptors is a man between 25 and 39 years old with acute or convalescent COVID-19.

This clone was counted once. This chain connects TRBV2 to TRBJ2-3, with no clear D. Germline V gene data show CDR1 as SNHLY and CDR2 as FYNNEI. This CDR3 contains 13 residues. V was trimmed by 5 bases and J by 3 bases, leaving 9 bases between them. In DNA, the CDR3 is TGTGCCAGCAGTATCAGCAGGACAGATACGCAGTATTTT. Its translation is CASSISRTDTQYF.

The V and J genes are TRBV9 and TRBJ1-1; 8 positions agree with TRBD1. Per the germline V gene, CDR1 is SGDLS and CDR2 is YYNGEE. The CDR3 covers 15 residues. The trim removed 3 bases at V and 3 bases at J, leaving 7 bases unmatched. The CDR3 loop is CASSASGQADTEAFF. For the CDR3, the DNA is TGTGCCAGCAGCGCTTCGGGACAGGCGGACACTGAAGCTTTCTTT. Drawing the rest from reference TRBV9 and TRBJ1-1, the complete variable domain is DSGVTQTPKHLITATGQRVTLRCSPRSGDLSVYWYQQSLDQGLQFLIQYYNGEERAKGNILERFSAQQFPDLHSELNLSSLELGDSALYFCASSASGQADTEAFFGQGTRLTVV.

This clone was seen only once. V and J are TRBV5-4 and TRBJ2-7; 10 bases agree with TRBD1. CDR3 size: 14 residues. Germline V gene data show CDR1 as SGHNT and CDR2 as YYREEE (reference sequence). The V and J ends lost 0 bases and 7 bases, in that order; junction bases with no gene match: 4. As DNA, the CDR3 is TGTGCCAGCAGCTTGGGACAGGGGGCGCTTGAGCAGTACTTC. Its protein is CASSLGQGALEQYF.

The rearrangement links TRBV25-1 to TRBJ2-5; 9 bases agree with TRBD2. The CDR3 runs 18 residues. The V segment lost 1 base and the J segment 3 bases; nucleotides outside the gene matches: 12. The germline V gene encodes CDR1 MGHDK and CDR2 SYGVNS. CDR3 DNA: TGTGCCAGCAGTGAATGGGGCGGGAGGGCCAGGCGGGAAGAGACCCAGTACTTC. This codes for CASSEWGGRARREETQYF.

The CDR3 DNA reads as TGTGCCAGCAGCCTTATACCGGGACAGGTAGCCTACGAGCAGTACTTC. Its translation: CASSLIPGQVAYEQYF. The rearrangement uses TRBV11-2 and TRBJ2-7; 8 nucleotides align to TRBD1. The V and J ends lost 5 bases and 2 bases, in that order; junction bases with no gene match: 11. The CDR3 contains 16 residues. Germline CDR1 is SGHAT and CDR2 is FQNNGV.

The chain joins TRBV6-5 to TRBJ1-3; D is perhaps TRBD1 (5 bases). This CDR3 contains 14 residues. Trimming stripped 5 bases from V and 2 bases from J, with 10 bases between. Germline CDR1 reads MNHEY; CDR2 reads SVGAGI. The CDR3: CASSPGYTGNTIYF. CDR3 nucleotides: TGTGCCAGCAGTCCAGGGTATACTGGAAACACCATATATTTT.

This sequence joins TRBV30 and TRBJ1-6; 8 bases are shared with TRBD1. This CDR3 contains 15 residues. Germline CDR1 and CDR2: GTSNPN and SVGIG (reference sequence). The V and J ends lost 0 bases and 7 bases, in that order; junction bases with no gene match: 5. CDR3 bases: TGTGCCTGGAGTGTTAGGGACAGGCCGAATTCACCCCTCCACTTT. Its protein product is CAWSVRDRPNSPLHF.

This chain connects TRBV7-9 to TRBJ2-5; 10 positions agree with TRBD2. Trimming removed 1 base from V and 4 bases from J; junction bases left unmatched: 6. The CDR3 has 16 amino acids. Per germline, CDR1 SEHNR and CDR2 FQNEAQ (reference sequence). CDR3 sequence (DNA): TGTGCCAGCAGCTTAGGAGCGGGGGGGCCCAGAGAGACCCAGTACTTC. Its translation is CASSLGAGGPRETQYF. The whole variable domain, remainder taken from reference TRBV7-9 and TRBJ2-5, is DTGVSQNPRHKITKRGQNVTFRCDPISEHNRLYWYRQTLGQGPEFLTYFQNEAQLEKSRLLSDRFSAERPKGSFSTLEIQRTEQGDSAMYLCASSLGAGGPRETQYFGPGTRLLVL.

The genes are TRBV5-1 and TRBJ1-1, with D possibly TRBD1 on 6 matching bases. This CDR3 is 15 amino acids long. Germline CDR1 reads SGHRS; CDR2 reads YFSETQ. Trimming shortened V by 1 base and J by 4 bases, and 14 bases separated the two germline ends. CDR3: CASSLNSWGLTEAFF. CDR3 nucleotide sequence: TGCGCCAGCAGCTTGAATTCTTGGGGGCTCACTGAAGCTTTCTTT.

With regard to this clone: Other DNA sequences of this sample code for an identical CDR3. The chain links TRBV9 to TRBJ1-5, with D tentatively TRBD1 (5 bases). Trimming cost V 4 bases and J 0 bases, with 11 bases left between them. This CDR3 comprises 15 residues. CDR1 and CDR2 (germline): SGDLS, YYNGEE. CDR3 sequence: CASSPGPVSNQPQHF. The DNA of the CDR3 is TGTGCCAGCAGCCCAGGGCCAGTTAGCAATCAGCCCCAGCATTTT.

This clone has a single count. The chain combines TRBV28 with TRBJ2-7, with 9 bases that match TRBD1. Per the germline V gene, CDR1 is MDHEN and CDR2 is SYDVKM. The CDR3 has 15 amino acids. J gave up 6 bases and V 3 bases, and 9 bases lay outside the gene matches. CDR3 nucleotide sequence: TGTGCCAGCAGTTTTTCCGGGACAGGGTTAGGCGAGCAGTACTTC. Amino acid sequence: CASSFSGTGLGEQYF.

The chain uses TRBV7-2 and TRBJ1-1; D is undetermined. This CDR3 has 14 residues. Per germline, CDR1 SGHTA and CDR2 FQGNSA. Trimming pared 3 bases from V and 0 bases from J, leaving 8 bases between. The CDR3 region is CASSFSVMNTEAFF. As DNA, the CDR3 is TGTGCCAGCAGCTTTTCAGTCATGAACACTGAAGCTTTCTTT.

The gene calls are TRBV30 and TRBJ1-4; D not resolved. The CDR3 runs to 15 residues. Trimming stripped 5 bases from V and 8 bases from J, with 21 bases between. Looked up from germline, CDR1 is GTSNPN and CDR2 is SVGIG (reference sequence). The CDR3 sequence is CAWEQRELAGEKLFF. In nucleotides, the CDR3 is TGTGCCTGGGAACAAAGGGAGCTAGCAGGCGAAAAACTGTTTTTT.

V and J are TRBV27 and TRBJ1-3; D is undetermined. Germline lookup yields CDR1 MNHEY and CDR2 SMNVEV (reference sequence). This CDR3 contains 15 residues. Trimming removed 6 bases at V and 2 bases at J, with 14 bases between. CDR3: CASSRGRNAGNTIYF. DNA for the CDR3: TGTGCCAGCAGCCGCGGCAGAAACGCTGGAAACACCATATATTTT.

The CDR3 loop reads CASRPRGRYGYTF. The CDR3 region has the DNA TGTGCCAGCAGACCCAGGGGCCGCTATGGCTACACCTTC. V gene TRBV28 combines with J gene TRBJ1-2; tentative D call: TRBD1 (6 bases). The CDR3 is 13 residues long. The V gene lost 6 bases and the J gene lost 4 bases, with 12 bases spanning the gap. Germline CDR1 is MDHEN and CDR2 is SYDVKM.

The genes are TRBV7-8 and TRBJ1-5; 8 bases map to TRBD1. V dropped 6 bases and J dropped 0; count of bases not matched to a gene: 7. This CDR3 comprises 16 residues. Germline-derived CDR1 and CDR2 are SGHVS and FQNEAQ. The CDR3, as DNA: TGTGCCAGCAGTCGGACAGGGCTTAATAGCAATCAGCCCCAGCATTTT. Amino acid sequence: CASSRTGLNSNQPQHF. The entire variable domain, with the rest obtained from reference TRBV7-8 and TRBJ1-5, is as follows: GAGVSQSPRYKVAKRGQDVALRCDPISGHVSLFWYQQALGQGPEFLTYFQNEAQLDKSGLPSDRFFAERPEGSVSTLKIQRTQQEDSAVYLCASSRTGLNSNQPQHFGDGTRLSIL.

The chain recombines TRBV19 with TRBJ2-6; 8 bases align to TRBD1. Germline CDR1 and CDR2: LNHDA and SQIVND (reference sequence). V trimming: 3 bases; J trimming: 2 bases; junction bases outside the gene matches: 3. CDR3 length equals 16 residues. The CDR3 nucleotides read TGTGCCAGTAGTATCAGACAGGGGCCTGGGGCCAACGTCCTGACTTTC. This gives the protein CASSIRQGPGANVLTF.

The rearrangement uses TRBV24-1 and TRBJ1-2, with D possibly being TRBD1 (6 bases). Germline V gives CDR1 KGHDR, CDR2 SFDVKD. V lost 5 bases and J lost 7, with 13 bases in between. The CDR3 length is 13 residues. Here the CDR3 DNA reads TGTGCCACCAGTGGTAACAGGGCCGGTGGCTACACCTTC. As protein: CATSGNRAGGYTF.

The V gene is TRBV7-9, the J gene TRBJ1-2, with a possible D match to TRBD1 (6 bases). The CDR3 sequence is 16 residues long. Germline lookup yields CDR1 SEHNR and CDR2 FQNEAQ (reference sequence). V lost 5 bases and J 7 bases, leaving 23 bases between the germline ends. CDR3 nucleotides: TGTGCCAGCAGCCATAATAATGCAGGGGCGGTTAGTGGCTACACCTTC. This codes for CASSHNNAGAVSGYTF.

The chain joins TRBV11-3 to TRBJ2-1; D call uncertain. Between the trimmed V and J ends, which lost 1 base and 6 bases, there was a span of 13 bases. CDR1 SGHNT and CDR2 YENEEA come from the germline V gene. This CDR3 spans 15 amino acids. The CDR3, as DNA: TGTGCCAGCAGCTTAGTTGGCGGTGGCGGCAATGAGCAGTTCTTC. It translates to CASSLVGGGGNEQFF.

The chain recombines TRBV10-1 with TRBJ2-1; 10 bases fit TRBD2. The ends lost 2 bases at V and 8 bases at J; junction bases unmatched: 9. The CDR3 is made up of 16 amino acids. Germline V gene data show CDR1 as WNHNN and CDR2 as SYGVQD (reference sequence). CDR3 nucleotide sequence: TGCGCCAGCAGTGAGGATCCTAGCGGGAGTTTCCATGAGCAGTTCTTC. This gives the protein CASSEDPSGSFHEQFF.

The V call is TRBV28, the J call TRBJ2-3; 16 bases align to TRBD2. V trimming: 3 bases; J trimming: 10 bases; junction bases outside the gene matches: 10. The germline V gene has CDR1 MDHEN and CDR2 SYDVKM. CDR3 length equals 17 residues. The CDR3 DNA follows: TGTGCCAGCAGTTTTGAGTATTATGGGACTAGCGGGGGGGCGCAGTATTTT. This codes for CASSFEYYGTSGGAQYF.

In the case of this clone: An end of the junction differs from the germline gene, which may be a read error. This sequence joins TRBV7-7 and TRBJ2-1; TRBD1 is a possible D gene (5 bases). The V gene's germline CDR1 is SSHAT and CDR2 FNYEAQ (reference sequence). This CDR3 has 19 residues. The CDR3 region has the DNA TGTGCTAGCAGCCCGTTCAGGGTCATCAGGTGGTACTCCTACAATGAGCAGTTCTTC. Amino acid sequence: CASSPFRVIRWYSYNEQFF.

This chain joins TRBV6-6 and TRBJ1-5; TRBD1 matches at 8 bases. The CDR3 loop spans 15 amino acids. After removal of 6 bases from V and 0 bases from J, the junction contained 4 bases not matched to a gene. In germline, CDR1 is MNHNY, CDR2 SVGAGI (reference sequence). Written as DNA, the CDR3 is TGTGCCAGCAGCCTAGACAGGGGTAGCAATCAGCCCCAGCATTTT. Translated: CASSLDRGSNQPQHF.

The V call is TRBV5-6, the J call TRBJ2-7, with TRBD2 matching 12 bases. The CDR3 runs 17 residues. Looked up from germline, CDR1 is SGHDT and CDR2 is YYEEEE. V lost 2 bases to trimming and J lost 0 bases; unmatched junction nucleotides: 6. This CDR3 reads CASSLRPSGRDSYEQYF. CDR3 coding DNA: TGTGCCAGCAGCTTAAGGCCTAGCGGGAGGGACTCCTACGAGCAGTACTTC. The full variable domain, its missing parts supplied by reference TRBV5-6 and TRBJ2-7, is DAGVTQSPTHLIKTRGQQVTLRCSPKSGHDTVSWYQQALGQGPQFIFQYYEEEERQRGNFPDRFSGHQFPNYSSELNVNALLLGDSALYLCASSLRPSGRDSYEQYFGPGTRLTVT.

This chain connects TRBV5-1 to TRBJ1-2, with no clear D. This CDR3 is 18 amino acids long. CDR1 and CDR2 (germline): SGHRS, YFSETQ. Trimming left V 0 bases short and J 4 bases short, with 22 bases between. CDR3 in amino acids: CASSLEILSGDLRYGYTF. The CDR3 DNA sequence: TGCGCCAGCAGCTTGGAGATACTGTCGGGAGACCTACGCTATGGCTACACCTTC.

The chain is built from TRBV6-4 and TRBJ1-6; unclear D gene. The CDR3 is made up of 16 amino acids. CDR1 MRHNA and CDR2 SNTAGT come from the germline V gene. Deletions cut 8 bases from V and 10 bases from J, with 24 bases between. In DNA form, the CDR3 reads TGTGCCAGCTTTTCGACGGAAAGCGGAAAGTCGTCACCCCTCCACTTT. It specifies CASFSTESGKSSPLHF.

The V gene is TRBV7-2, the J gene TRBJ2-7, with 8 bases lining up with TRBD2. The germline V gene has CDR1 SGHTA and CDR2 FQGNSA. The trim removed 5 bases at V and 3 bases at J, leaving 9 bases unmatched. The CDR3 sequence is 15 residues long. The CDR3 reads CASSRTYLAGYEQYF. As DNA, the CDR3 is TGTGCCAGCAGCCGGACGTATCTAGCGGGCTACGAGCAGTACTTC. The full variable domain, completed using reference TRBV7-2 and TRBJ2-7, is GAGVSQSPSNKVTEKGKDVELRCDPISGHTALYWYRQSLGQGLEFLIYFQGNSAPDKSGLPSDRFSAERTGGSVSTLTIQRTQQEDSAVYLCASSRTYLAGYEQYFGPGTRLTVT.

The J gene is TRBJ2-2, the V gene TRBV9; D is unresolved. Per germline, CDR1 SGDLS and CDR2 YYNGEE. This CDR3 is 14 amino acids long. V lost 0 bases and J lost 0, with 3 bases in between. The CDR3, as DNA: TGTGCCAGCAGCGTAGCTACGAACACCGGGGAGCTGTTTTTT. The encoded protein is CASSVATNTGELFF.

The chain recombines TRBV28 with TRBJ1-3; D unresolved. The germline V gene has CDR1 MDHEN and CDR2 SYDVKM. The V gene lost 8 bases and the J gene lost 0 bases, with 17 bases spanning the gap. The CDR3 runs to 16 residues. The CDR3 protein is CASFFTGGVSGNTIYF. The CDR3, as DNA: TGTGCCAGCTTCTTCACCGGCGGAGTCTCTGGAAACACCATATATTTT.

The chain couples TRBV7-6 to TRBJ1-3; D not resolved. Germline-derived CDR1 and CDR2 are SGHVS and FNYEAQ. The CDR3 runs to 14 residues. The germline V and J ends were trimmed by 6 bases and 0 bases, with 9 bases remaining between them. CDR3 DNA: TGTGCCAGCAGTCTCCCCAGCTCTGGAAACACCATATATTTT. Protein sequence: CASSLPSSGNTIYF.